Listed below are T cell receptor beta chains from one sample, sequenced in a study of blood T cell repertoires in COVID-19. Profiling relied on immunoSEQ multiplex PCR, and the TCRdb table lists in-frame clones only, not all of them. The table lists 410,000 or so clones, 86% of them singletons. Sequencing was carried out using peripheral blood. These receptors all come from a woman aged 25-40 years with active or convalescent COVID-19. Each CDR3 is given with its conserved first and last residue. A D gene is named only where the DNA matches it firmly. Expanded clones get a size class; other rows say once, few or many, or leave the size out.

len | j_gene | v_gene | d_gene | abundance | CDR3nt | CDR3aa
10 | TRBJ1-1 | TRBV9 | TRBD1 | - | TGTGCCAGTGGGGACAGTGAAGCTTTCTTT | CASGDSEAFF
13 | TRBJ2-7 | TRBV13 | TRBD2 | once | TGTGCCAGCAGCGGGAGCGGGAGCTACGAGCAGTACTTC | CASSGSGSYEQYF
16 | TRBJ2-1 | TRBV10-1 | - | once | TGCGCCAGCAGTGAGTCAAGGACTACGCTTGTCAATGAGCAGTTCTTC | CASSESRTTLVNEQFF
16 | TRBJ2-7 | TRBV13 | - | - | TGTGCCAGCAGCTTAGGTATGGTCGATCTCCTATACGAGCAGTACTTC | CASSLGMVDLLYEQYF
14 | TRBJ2-1 | TRBV3-1/TRBV3-2 | - | once | TGTGCCAGCAGCCTAGGGGGCGGGGGGAATGAGCAGTTCTTC | CASSLGGGGNEQFF
15 | TRBJ2-7 | TRBV19 | TRBD1 | - | TGTGCCAGTAGACCAACCACCACAGGGGGCTACGAGCAGTACTTC | CASRPTTTGGYEQYF
15 | TRBJ1-3 | TRBV9 | - | - | TGTGCCAGCAGCGTAGTGGAGGGGCCTGGAAACACCATATATTTT | CASSVVEGPGNTIYF
11 | TRBJ1-2 | TRBV3-1/TRBV3-2 | - | once | TGTGCCAGCGCGACTAACTATGGCTACACCTTC | CASATNYGYTF
14 | TRBJ1-4 | TRBV6-1 | - | once | TGTGCCAGCAGTGACAGTGTGGCCGTCGAAAAACTGTTTTTT | CASSDSVAVEKLFF
15 | TRBJ1-1 | TRBV5-4 | TRBD1 | - | TGTGCCAGCAGCGCAGGGGGTAGGTCGAACACTGAAGCTTTCTTT | CASSAGGRSNTEAFF
16 | TRBJ2-2 | TRBV27 | - | - | TGTGCCAGCCGCCGCGAGGGTTTCACCAACACCGGGGAGCTGTTTTTT | CASRREGFTNTGELFF
17 | TRBJ2-3 | TRBV15 | TRBD1 | - | TGTGCCACCAGCAGAGAGGATGCAGGGGGCGGACGAGATACGCAGTATTTT | CATSREDAGGGRDTQYF
15 | TRBJ1-5 | TRBV4-2 | TRBD1 | - | TGTGCCAGCAGCCAAGACCAGGGGGCGAATCAGCCCCAGCATTTT | CASSQDQGANQPQHF
14 | TRBJ2-1 | TRBV19 | - | - | TGTGCCAGCATGGAGTTAGGAGTGGTCGATGAGCAGTTCTTC | CASMELGVVDEQFF
18 | TRBJ2-2 | TRBV18 | TRBD2 | - | TGTGCCAGCTCACCACAGCGGGGGGGTCGCGCGAACACCGGGGAGCTGTTTTTT | CASSPQRGGRANTGELFF
13 | TRBJ2-7 | TRBV3-1/TRBV3-2 | - | - | TGTGCCAGCAGCCAAGATCATCCGGACGAGCAGTACTTC | CASSQDHPDEQYF
13 | TRBJ2-7 | TRBV6-5 | TRBD1 | - | TGTGCCAGCAGAAAGACAGGGGGCTACGAGCAGTACTTC | CASRKTGGYEQYF
15 | TRBJ2-1 | TRBV5-5 | TRBD2 | once | TGTGCCAGCAGTCTTGGACTAGCGGGAATAGGTGAGCAGTTCTTC | CASSLGLAGIGEQFF
12 | TRBJ1-1 | TRBV2 | - | few | TGTGCCAGCTGTACCGGGGGGACTGAAGCTTTCTTT | CASCTGGTEAFF
15 | TRBJ2-1 | TRBV5-1 | TRBD2 | - | TGCGCCAGCAGCTTGGATGCGGGAGTCCACAATGAGCAGTTCTTC | CASSLDAGVHNEQFF
14 | TRBJ2-7 | TRBV19 | - | - | TGTGCCAGTAGTATAGGATCCAAAACTTACGAGCAGTACTTC | CASSIGSKTYEQYF
17 | TRBJ2-7 | TRBV2 | - | - | TGTGCCAGCCCCAAGGTTCCCTCAGGGTACTCGTCCTACGAGCAGTACTTC | CASPKVPSGYSSYEQYF
13 | TRBJ2-7 | TRBV7-9 | TRBD1 | - | TGTGCCAGCAGCTTAGGGGGGACAGGGGATCAGTACTTC | CASSLGGTGDQYF
15 | TRBJ2-7 | TRBV15 | TRBD2 | - | TGTGCCACCAGCAGAGATGCCCTAGCGGGCTACGAGCAGTACTTC | CATSRDALAGYEQYF
14 | TRBJ1-1 | TRBV29-1 | TRBD1 | - | TGCAGCGCTAACAGGGGGCTAAGGGGCACTGAAGCTTTCTTT | CSANRGLRGTEAFF
16 | TRBJ2-4 | TRBV21-1 | - | few | TGTGCCAGCAGCAGCGGGACTCGTAGTTCCAAAAACATTCAGTACTTC | CASSSGTRSSKNIQYF
13 | TRBJ2-5 | TRBV7-6 | - | - | TGTGCCAGCAGCTTACCAGGGCAAGAGACCCAGTACTTC | CASSLPGQETQYF
16 | TRBJ1-5 | TRBV6-2/TRBV6-3 | TRBD1 | - | TGTGCCAGCAGCCGACAGGGCAGTTATAGCAATCAGCCCCAGCATTTT | CASSRQGSYSNQPQHF
12 | TRBJ1-2 | TRBV19 | - | few | TGTGCCAGTAGACGGGGGGCGCGAGGCTACACCTTC | CASRRGARGYTF
16 | TRBJ1-2 | TRBV7-9 | TRBD1 | few | TGTGCCAGCAGCCAAATTTTGACCCAGGGGGAGGATGGCTACACCTTC | CASSQILTQGEDGYTF
13 | TRBJ1-1 | TRBV11-2 | - | - | TGTGCCAGCAGCTTAGCCCGGGAACCGGAAGCTTTCTTT | CASSLAREPEAFF
17 | TRBJ2-1 | TRBV11-3 | TRBD2 | - | TGTGCCAGCCCCAAATGGGCTAGCGGGAGGTCCTACAATGAGCAGTTCTTC | CASPKWASGRSYNEQFF
16 | TRBJ1-6 | TRBV7-8 | - | - | TGTGCCAGCAGCAACAGACAGCCGTCCCCTAATTCACCCCTCCACTTT | CASSNRQPSPNSPLHF
16 | TRBJ2-3 | TRBV15 | TRBD2 | - | TGTGCCACCAGCAAGGGACTAGCGGTTGGCACAGATACGCAGTATTTT | CATSKGLAVGTDTQYF
15 | TRBJ2-1 | TRBV6-1 | TRBD1 | - | TGTGCCAGCAGTGAAATGACAGGGCCTTACAATGAGCAGTTCTTC | CASSEMTGPYNEQFF
16 | TRBJ2-1 | TRBV10-1 | TRBD2 | once | TGCGCCAGCAGTGAGTCGTTCGGACTAGGTTACAATGAGCAGTTCTTC | CASSESFGLGYNEQFF
14 | TRBJ1-2 | TRBV19 | TRBD1 | once | TGTGCCAGCAGACTAGGACAGGGAGAGTATGGCTACACCTTC | CASRLGQGEYGYTF
14 | TRBJ1-4 | TRBV2 | - | - | TGTGCCAGCACCGGACAGTCTGTTAATGAAAAACTGTTTTTT | CASTGQSVNEKLFF
13 | TRBJ1-1 | TRBV14 | - | - | TGTGCCAGCAGCCAAGGGGCGGGGGCGCGGGCTTTCTTT | CASSQGAGARAFF
18 | TRBJ2-6 | TRBV14 | - | - | TGTGCCAGCAGCCAAGGGTCGCGGGGGCTGGCGGGGGCCAACGTCCTGACTTTC | CASSQGSRGLAGANVLTF
13 | TRBJ1-1 | TRBV11-3 | TRBD1 | - | TGTGCCAGCAGCTTCGGGACAGGGGGCGCGGCTTTCTTT | CASSFGTGGAAFF
16 | TRBJ1-2 | TRBV11-2 | TRBD1 | - | TGTGCCAGCACCCGTAACACAGGGGATCTTATCTATGGCTACACCTTC | CASTRNTGDLIYGYTF
17 | TRBJ2-2 | TRBV27 | - | - | TGTGCCAGCAGCCCTTATAGGGGCGACCAGGGCACCGGGGAGCTGTTTTTT | CASSPYRGDQGTGELFF
12 | TRBJ2-5 | TRBV30 | - | - | TGTGCCTGGTACAACCATGGTGAGACCCAGTACTTC | CAWYNHGETQYF
15 | TRBJ2-7 | TRBV19 | - | - | TGTGCCAGTAGTATCGCTGCCGTGGAGACCTACGAGCAGTACTTC | CASSIAAVETYEQYF
16 | TRBJ1-4 | TRBV21-1 | - | - | TGTGCCAGCAGCAAAGTTCGTAAAGGGGTAAATGAAAAACTGTTTTTT | CASSKVRKGVNEKLFF
15 | TRBJ1-3 | TRBV5-6 | - | once | TGTGCCAGCAGCCCGGATTCGGGGTACGGAAACACCATATATTTT | CASSPDSGYGNTIYF
15 | TRBJ2-7 | TRBV29-1 | TRBD1 | - | TGCAGCGTTGAAGGACAGGGCATTTGGTCCTACGAGCAGTACTTC | CSVEGQGIWSYEQYF
14 | TRBJ1-2 | TRBV2 | TRBD1 | - | TGTGCCAGCTCGGGACAGGTAACGAACTATGGCTACACCTTC | CASSGQVTNYGYTF
17 | TRBJ2-1 | TRBV7-8 | TRBD2 | - | TGTGCCAGCAGCTACCTGACTAGCGGGAGTGGTTACAATGAGCAGTTCTTC | CASSYLTSGSGYNEQFF
11 | TRBJ1-1 | TRBV10-2 | - | - | TGCGCCAGCAGACAGGGTCCTGAAGCTTTCTTT | CASRQGPEAFF
16 | TRBJ1-2 | TRBV18 | TRBD1 | - | TGTGCCAGCTCACCACCAAAAGGACAGGGGGCTGGTGGCTACACCTTC | CASSPPKGQGAGGYTF
14 | TRBJ1-1 | TRBV18 | TRBD1 | - | TGTGCCAGCTCATCGACCCGGGACAGGAAGGTCGCTTTCTTT | CASSSTRDRKVAFF
16 | TRBJ1-1 | TRBV19 | TRBD1 | - | TGTGCCAGTAGTATAGGGTTTGGTGGGACAGAATTTGAAGCTTTCTTT | CASSIGFGGTEFEAFF
14 | TRBJ2-7 | TRBV28 | TRBD2 | - | TGTGCCACGGAAAGCGGGGGGCTCGATTACGAGCAGTACTTC | CATESGGLDYEQYF
14 | TRBJ2-7 | TRBV19 | - | - | TGTGCCAGTAGTATCTCCGAGGTCTCCTACGAGCAGTACTTC | CASSISEVSYEQYF
14 | TRBJ1-6 | TRBV5-1 | - | - | TGCGCCAGCAGCCTTGGACAGCCCAATTCACCCCTCCACTTT | CASSLGQPNSPLHF
16 | TRBJ2-2 | TRBV11-3 | - | - | TGTGCCAGCAGCTCCGTAGGGGGAGCGGACACCGGGGAGCTGTTTTTT | CASSSVGGADTGELFF
19 | TRBJ1-3 | TRBV9 | TRBD1 | - | TGTGCCAGCAGTACTCGACAGGGGGCAAAAGGTTCAACTGGAAACACCATATATTTT | CASSTRQGAKGSTGNTIYF